This is a list of T cell receptor beta chains from one sample in a study of cytomegalovirus exposure and HLA in healthy donors. Clones were sequenced by immunoSEQ multiplex PCR, and TCRdb holds only the in-frame ones, with some missing. The repertoire holds some 140,000 clones, with 80% as singletons. Material for sequencing was PBMCs. Source of these receptors: a woman aged 40 to 50 in good health and CMV-seropositive. Each CDR3 is given with its conserved first and last residue. D genes are given only for firm matches. Expanded clones are given a class, and other clones once, few, many or no size at all.

d_call	j_call	v_call	clone_size	cdr3_length	cdr3_nt	cdr3_aa
.	TRBJ2-3	TRBV10-3	many	16	TGTGCCATCAGTGAAGATATAGTGCCTTTTGCAGATACGCAGTATTTT	CAISEDIVPFADTQYF
TRBD1	TRBJ1-2	TRBV29-1	.	14	TGCAGCGTTGAAGACCGCGGCAGGGGGCATGGCTACACCTTC	CSVEDRGRGHGYTF
TRBD1	TRBJ1-5	TRBV30	.	16	TGTGCCTGGGGGTTTTGGGACAGTCCGATCAATCAGCCCCAGCATTTT	CAWGFWDSPINQPQHF
TRBD2	TRBJ2-1	TRBV15	.	15	TGTGCCACCAGCATGACTAGCGGAACCTACAATGAGCAGTTCTTC	CATSMTSGTYNEQFF
.	TRBJ2-6	TRBV5-1	few	16	TGCGCCAGCAGCTCGGGACACCCATCTGGGGCCAACGTCCTGACTTTC	CASSSGHPSGANVLTF
.	TRBJ1-5	TRBV30	once	13	TGTGCCTGGAGTAGGGGGAGGGATCAGCCCCAGCATTTT	CAWSRGRDQPQHF
TRBD1	TRBJ1-3	TRBV6-1	.	13	TGTGCCAGCAGTACAGGGGGCGGAAACACCATATATTTT	CASSTGGGNTIYF
.	TRBJ1-1	TRBV7-9	few	13	TGTGCCAGCAGCTTTCGCGTGAACACTGAAGCTTTCTTT	CASSFRVNTEAFF
.	TRBJ2-7	TRBV19	.	14	TGTGCCAGTAGTATTGATAGGGGCGTGGACGAGCAGTACTTC	CASSIDRGVDEQYF
.	TRBJ2-1	TRBV9	.	16	TGTGCCAGCAGCCGCACCAGTGGGCCGACCTACAATGAGCAGTTCTTC	CASSRTSGPTYNEQFF
.	TRBJ2-5	TRBV27	.	12	TGTGCCAGCAGTTCCCAGATTGGGACCCAGTACTTC	CASSSQIGTQYF
TRBD2	TRBJ2-1	TRBV30	.	15	TGTGCCTGGAGTCGGGGGGATAGCTCCTACAATGAGCAGTTCTTC	CAWSRGDSSYNEQFF
TRBD1	TRBJ2-7	TRBV19	.	14	TGTGCCAGTACTTACGGGACAGGCCCTTACGAGCAGTACTTC	CASTYGTGPYEQYF
TRBD2	TRBJ2-1	TRBV28	.	15	TGTGCCAGCACTTCCGGGACTAGCGGGAGGCATGAGCAGTTCTTC	CASTSGTSGRHEQFF
.	TRBJ1-2	TRBV13	few	16	TGTGCCAGCAGCCCCCGACTCGAGGGCCCCGACTATGGCTACACCTTC	CASSPRLEGPDYGYTF
TRBD2	TRBJ2-2	TRBV9	few	15	TGTGCCAGCGCGGAGCGGGAGGGAGGGACCGGGGAGCTGTTTTTT	CASAEREGGTGELFF
TRBD1	TRBJ1-1	TRBV5-1	.	14	TGCGCCAGCAAGGACAGGGCTGCAGACACTGAAGCTTTCTTT	CASKDRAADTEAFF
TRBD1	TRBJ2-2	TRBV6-1	.	15	TGTGCCAGCAGTGCCCGGGACAGGGATTCCGGGGAGCTGTTTTTT	CASSARDRDSGELFF
.	TRBJ2-5	TRBV5-1	few	14	TGCGCCAGCAGCTTGGCCGGACTCGGGGAGACCCAGTACTTC	CASSLAGLGETQYF
.	TRBJ2-5	TRBV2	.	12	TGTGCCAGCAGTCGCGAGCAAGAGACCCAGTACTTC	CASSREQETQYF
TRBD2	TRBJ2-1	TRBV7-6	once	19	TGTGCCAGCAGCTTAAGGGGGACTAGCGGCAGGAGCTCCTACAATGAGCAGTTCTTC	CASSLRGTSGRSSYNEQFF
TRBD1	TRBJ1-4	TRBV6-1	.	15	TGTGCCAGCAGACCCGACAGGGGGCGTAACGAAAAACTGTTTTTT	CASRPDRGRNEKLFF
TRBD1	TRBJ2-5	TRBV19	.	13	TGTGCCAGCCGTGGACAGGGGGGAGAGACCCAGTACTTC	CASRGQGGETQYF
.	TRBJ1-1	TRBV10-3	.	12	TGTGCCATCAGGCAGGTGAACACTGAAGCTTTCTTT	CAIRQVNTEAFF
TRBD2	TRBJ2-3	TRBV19	.	17	TGTGCCAGTAGTATAGATCAGACGGCGGGGGGCACAGATACGCAGTATTTT	CASSIDQTAGGTDTQYF
TRBD2	TRBJ2-6	TRBV5-1	.	20	TGCGCCAGCAGCTTAGGACTAGCGGGAGGTATCCTCTCTGGGGCCAACGTCCTGACTTTC	CASSLGLAGGILSGANVLTF
TRBD1	TRBJ2-2	TRBV7-6	.	15	TGTGCCAGCAGCATAAATTGGGACAGCCACGGGGAGCTGTTTTTT	CASSINWDSHGELFF
.	TRBJ2-7	TRBV6-1	few	13	TGTGCCAGCAGGGCAGAGACTTTTTCGGAGCAGTACTTC	CASRAETFSEQYF
.	TRBJ2-7	TRBV7-6	.	15	TGTGCCAGCAGCTTCAGACAGGGAGGTCCCTACGAGCAGTACTTC	CASSFRQGGPYEQYF
TRBD1	TRBJ2-5	TRBV6-1	few	14	TGTGCCAGCAGTCCGGGACAGTACCAAGAGACCCAGTACTTC	CASSPGQYQETQYF
TRBD2	TRBJ2-5	TRBV7-2	.	14	TGTGCCAGCAGCTTAGGGACTAGCCGCGAGACCCAGTACTTC	CASSLGTSRETQYF
.	TRBJ1-5	TRBV6-5	.	12	TGTGCCAGCAAAACACGCAATCAGCCCCAGCATTTT	CASKTRNQPQHF
TRBD2	TRBJ2-6	TRBV9	.	19	TGTGCCAGCAGCGTAGTACCAGCGGGAGGGCCTTCTGGGGCCAACGTCCTGACTTTC	CASSVVPAGGPSGANVLTF
TRBD2	TRBJ2-5	TRBV4-2	once	19	TGTGCCAGCAGCCAGGACCTTCTGACTAGCGGGAGGCCATGGGAGACCCAGTACTTC	CASSQDLLTSGRPWETQYF
.	TRBJ2-1	TRBV6-4	few	13	TGTGCCAGCTCCAGGGAAAGATACAATGAGCAGTTCTTC	CASSRERYNEQFF
.	TRBJ2-3	TRBV5-1	.	14	TGCGCCAGCAGCCAGAACATACAGACAGATACGCAGTATTTT	CASSQNIQTDTQYF
.	TRBJ2-3	TRBV5-1	.	15	TGCGCCAGCAGCGTCCAAAGGGGGAACACAGATACGCAGTATTTT	CASSVQRGNTDTQYF